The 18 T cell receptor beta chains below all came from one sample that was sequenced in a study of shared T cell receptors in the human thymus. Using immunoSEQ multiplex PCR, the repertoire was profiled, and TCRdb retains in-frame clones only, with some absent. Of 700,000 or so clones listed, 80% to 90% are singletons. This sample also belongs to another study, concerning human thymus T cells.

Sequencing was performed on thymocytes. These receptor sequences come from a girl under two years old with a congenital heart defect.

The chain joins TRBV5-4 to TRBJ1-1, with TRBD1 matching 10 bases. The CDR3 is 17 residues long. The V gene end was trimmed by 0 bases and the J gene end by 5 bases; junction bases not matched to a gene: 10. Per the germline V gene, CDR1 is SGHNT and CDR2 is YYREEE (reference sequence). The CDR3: CASSLELNGQGDTEAFF. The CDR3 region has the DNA TGTGCCAGCAGCTTGGAACTAAATGGACAGGGGGATACTGAAGCTTTCTTT. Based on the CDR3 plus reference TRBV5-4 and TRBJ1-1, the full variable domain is ETGVTQSPTHLIKTRGQQVTLRCSSQSGHNTVSWYQQALGQGPQFIFQYYREEENGRGNFPPRFSGLQFPNYSSELNVNALELDDSALYLCASSLELNGQGDTEAFFGQGTRLTVV.

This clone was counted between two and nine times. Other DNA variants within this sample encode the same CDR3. The CDR3 nucleotides read TGCAGTGCAATAATGAACACTGAAGCTTTCTTT. Translation gives CSAIMNTEAFF. The chain uses TRBV20-1 and TRBJ1-1; no clear D. The germline V gene has CDR1 DFQATT and CDR2 SNEGSKA (reference sequence). The CDR3 totals 11 residues. Trimming took 6 bases from V and 0 from J, leaving 5 bases between them.

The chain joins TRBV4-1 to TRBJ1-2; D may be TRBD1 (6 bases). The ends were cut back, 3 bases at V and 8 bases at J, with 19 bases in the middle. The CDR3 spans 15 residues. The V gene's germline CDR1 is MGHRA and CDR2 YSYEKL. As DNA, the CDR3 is TGCGCCAGCAGCCACCGGACAGCGACCTGGTTGGGCTACACCTTC. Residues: CASSHRTATWLGYTF.

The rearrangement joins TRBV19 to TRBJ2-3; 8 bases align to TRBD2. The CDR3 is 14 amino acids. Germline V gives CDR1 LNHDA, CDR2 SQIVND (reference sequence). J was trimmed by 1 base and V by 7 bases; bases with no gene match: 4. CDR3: CASTPGGGTDTQYF. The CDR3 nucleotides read TGTGCCAGTACCCCGGGGGGGGGCACAGATACGCAGTATTTT. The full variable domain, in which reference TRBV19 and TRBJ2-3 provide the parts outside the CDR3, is DGGITQSPKYLFRKEGQNVTLSCEQNLNHDAMYWYRQDPGQGLRLIYYSQIVNDFQKGDIAEGYSVSREKKESFPLTVTSAQKNPTAFYLCASTPGGGTDTQYFGPGTRLTVL.

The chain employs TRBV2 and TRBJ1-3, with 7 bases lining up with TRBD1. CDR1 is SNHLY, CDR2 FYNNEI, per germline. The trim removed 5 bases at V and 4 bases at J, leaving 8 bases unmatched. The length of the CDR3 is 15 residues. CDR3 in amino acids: CASSMTGDSGNTIYF. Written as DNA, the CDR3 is TGTGCCAGCAGTATGACTGGGGACAGCGGAAACACCATATATTTT.

The CDR3 sequence is CASSSHRGLDRDRYEQYF. CDR3 nucleotides: TGTGCCAGCAGTTCCCACCGGGGGTTGGACAGGGATAGGTACGAGCAGTACTTC. The chain links TRBV7-2 to TRBJ2-7; TRBD1 aligns across 8 bases. This CDR3 region has 18 residues. Looked up from germline, CDR1 is SGHTA and CDR2 is FQGNSA. Losses at the gene ends were 6 bases for V and 4 bases for J; bases not matched to a gene: 20.

The CDR3, as DNA: TGTGCCAGCAGTGAGGGTATTGAAACAGGGAGCACAGATACGCAGTATTTT. This sequence encodes CASSEGIETGSTDTQYF. This chain links TRBV6-1 with TRBJ2-3, with D possibly being TRBD1 (6 bases). The CDR3 has 17 residues. Trimming pared 3 bases from V and 0 bases from J, leaving 16 bases between. The germline V gene has CDR1 MNHNS and CDR2 SASEGT.

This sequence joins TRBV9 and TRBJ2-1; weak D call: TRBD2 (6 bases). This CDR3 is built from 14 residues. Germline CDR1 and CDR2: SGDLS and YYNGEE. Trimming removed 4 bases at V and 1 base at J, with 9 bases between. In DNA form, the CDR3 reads TGTGCCAGCAGCCAGGGAGGTTCCTACAATGAGCAGTTCTTC. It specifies CASSQGGSYNEQFF.

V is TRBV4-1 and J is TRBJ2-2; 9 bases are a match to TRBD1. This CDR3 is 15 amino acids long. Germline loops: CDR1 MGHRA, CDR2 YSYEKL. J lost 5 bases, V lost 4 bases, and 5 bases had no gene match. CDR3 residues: CASSPRTGVTGELFF. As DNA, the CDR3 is TGCGCCAGCAGCCCCAGGACAGGGGTAACCGGGGAGCTGTTTTTT.

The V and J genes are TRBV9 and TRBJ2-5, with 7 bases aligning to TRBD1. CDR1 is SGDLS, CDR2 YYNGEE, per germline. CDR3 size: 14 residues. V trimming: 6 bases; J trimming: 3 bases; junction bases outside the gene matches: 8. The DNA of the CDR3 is TGTGCCAGCACCAATGGGACAGTCGAAGAGACCCAGTACTTC. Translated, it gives CASTNGTVEETQYF.

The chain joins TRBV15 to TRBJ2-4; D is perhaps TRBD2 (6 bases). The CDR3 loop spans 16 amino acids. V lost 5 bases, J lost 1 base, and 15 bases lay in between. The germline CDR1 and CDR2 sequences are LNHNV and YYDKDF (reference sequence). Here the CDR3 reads CATSQRRGGAKNIQYF. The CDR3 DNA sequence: TGTGCCACCAGCCAAAGGAGGGGTGGGGCCAAAAACATTCAGTACTTC.

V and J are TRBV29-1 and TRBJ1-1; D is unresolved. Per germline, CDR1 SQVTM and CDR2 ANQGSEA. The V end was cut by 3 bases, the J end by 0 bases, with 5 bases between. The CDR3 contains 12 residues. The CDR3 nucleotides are TGCAGCGTTGACAGGCTGAACACTGAAGCTTTCTTT. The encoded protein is CSVDRLNTEAFF.

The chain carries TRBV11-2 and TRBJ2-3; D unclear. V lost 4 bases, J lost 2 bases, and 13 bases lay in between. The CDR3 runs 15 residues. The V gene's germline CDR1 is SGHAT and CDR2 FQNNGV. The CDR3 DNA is TGTGCCAGCAGCTCCAATGGGCTTTCCACAGATACGCAGTATTTT. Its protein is CASSSNGLSTDTQYF.

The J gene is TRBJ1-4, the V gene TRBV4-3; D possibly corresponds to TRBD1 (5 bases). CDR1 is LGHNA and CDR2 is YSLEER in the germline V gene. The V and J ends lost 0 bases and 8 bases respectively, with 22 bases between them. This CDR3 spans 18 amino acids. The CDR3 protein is CASSQEWTREGWGEKLFF. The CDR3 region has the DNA TGCGCCAGCAGCCAAGAGTGGACAAGAGAAGGGTGGGGCGAAAAACTGTTTTTT.

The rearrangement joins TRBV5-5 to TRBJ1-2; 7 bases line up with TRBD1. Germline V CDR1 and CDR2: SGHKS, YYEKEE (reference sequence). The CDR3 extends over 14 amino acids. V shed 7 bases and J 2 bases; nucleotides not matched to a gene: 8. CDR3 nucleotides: TGTGCCAGCTCGGGTCAGGGGGGCAACTATGGCTACACCTTC. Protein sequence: CASSGQGGNYGYTF.

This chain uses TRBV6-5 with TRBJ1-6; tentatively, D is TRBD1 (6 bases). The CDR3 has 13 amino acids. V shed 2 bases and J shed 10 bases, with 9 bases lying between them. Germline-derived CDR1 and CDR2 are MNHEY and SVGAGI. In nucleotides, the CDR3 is TGTGCCAGCAGTTACGAGGGGGAGTCACCCCTCCACTTT. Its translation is CASSYEGESPLHF.

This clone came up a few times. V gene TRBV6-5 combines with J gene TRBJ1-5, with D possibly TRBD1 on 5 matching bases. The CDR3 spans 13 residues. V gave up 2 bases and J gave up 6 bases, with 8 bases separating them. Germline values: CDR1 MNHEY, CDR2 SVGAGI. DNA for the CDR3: TGTGCCAGCAGTTACGGGGCCCTTCAGCCCCAGCATTTT. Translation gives CASSYGALQPQHF.

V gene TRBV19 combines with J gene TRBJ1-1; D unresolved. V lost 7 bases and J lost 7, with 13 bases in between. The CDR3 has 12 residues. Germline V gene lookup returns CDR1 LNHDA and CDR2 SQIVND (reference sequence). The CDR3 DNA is TGTGCCAGTACCCTGACTGGGAGTGAAGCTTTCTTT. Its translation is CASTLTGSEAFF.